One sample yielded the 26 T cell receptor beta chains listed below, sequenced in a study of blood T cell repertoires in COVID-19. Only in-frame clones appear in the TCRdb table, and some are missing; sequencing was by immunoSEQ multiplex PCR. The data contain about 110,000 clones, 71% of them seen just once; the ten biggest clones take up approximately 0.9%. The specimen was peripheral blood. The receptors here all came from a human donor with acute or convalescent COVID-19. The donor label of this sample is uncertain.

The rearrangement uses TRBV5-1 and TRBJ2-5; TRBD1 matches at 7 bases. V gave up 4 bases and J gave up 4 bases; unmatched junction bases: 10. This CDR3 has 15 residues. Looked up from germline, CDR1 is SGHRS and CDR2 is YFSETQ. In DNA form, the CDR3 reads TGCGCCAGCAGCAGGACAGGAGCTCTGGGAGAGACCCAGTACTTC. Its protein is CASSRTGALGETQYF.

This clone is a singleton in its sample. V gene TRBV19 combines with J gene TRBJ1-3; 7 bases align to TRBD1. The CDR3 spans 14 residues. Per germline, CDR1 LNHDA and CDR2 SQIVND (reference sequence). The junction had 7 bases not matched to a gene; V was cut back by 9 bases and J by 2 bases. The CDR3 protein is CASCRRGPGNTIYF. DNA for the CDR3: TGTGCCAGCTGCCGGAGGGGGCCTGGAAACACCATATATTTT.

This clone has just a few counts. The V call is TRBV2, the J call TRBJ1-2; tentative D call: TRBD1 (5 bases). Trimming took off 3 bases at V and 4 bases at J, with 12 bases between the two ends. The germline CDR1 and CDR2 sequences are SNHLY and FYNNEI. CDR3 size: 14 residues. The CDR3 nucleotides read TGTGCCAGCAGTGATTTAGGGGTTCTCTATGGCTACACCTTC. Translated, it gives CASSDLGVLYGYTF.

V gene TRBV5-1 combines with J gene TRBJ2-2; D might be TRBD2 (6 bases). The CDR3 contains 16 residues. V dropped 4 bases and J dropped 0 bases, with 13 bases sitting between them. Germline V lookup: CDR1 SGHRS, CDR2 YFSETQ. CDR3 sequence: CASSPPGLANTGELFF. The CDR3, as DNA: TGCGCCAGCAGCCCGCCGGGACTGGCGAACACCGGGGAGCTGTTTTTT.

V and J are TRBV3-1 (or the pseudogene TRBV3-2) and TRBJ2-1; 8 positions match TRBD2. Germline V gene data show CDR1 as LGHDT and CDR2 as YNNKEL (reference sequence). CDR3 length equals 15 residues. J was trimmed by 3 bases and V by 2 bases; bases with no gene match: 3. The CDR3 is CASSQFLAGYNEQFF. DNA of the CDR3: TGTGCCAGCAGCCAATTCCTAGCGGGCTACAATGAGCAGTTCTTC.

The J gene is TRBJ1-5, the V gene TRBV18; the D gene is possibly TRBD1 (6 bases). Trimming left V 4 bases short and J 4 bases short, with 17 bases between. The CDR3 contains 16 residues. Looked up from germline, CDR1 is KGHSH and CDR2 is LQKENI. In nucleotides, the CDR3 is TGTGCCAGCTCACTCATGAGGGCAGGGGATAATCAGCCCCAGCATTTT. Residues: CASSLMRAGDNQPQHF.

The rearrangement uses TRBV3-1 (or the pseudogene TRBV3-2) and TRBJ1-4; perhaps TRBD1 as D (6 bases). The CDR3 spans 18 residues. The germline V gene has CDR1 LGHDT and CDR2 YNNKEL (reference sequence). Trimming took off 4 bases at V and 1 base at J, with 19 bases between the two ends. The CDR3 loop reads CASSPRGTLWGTNEKLFF. CDR3 DNA: TGTGCCAGCAGCCCAAGAGGGACACTTTGGGGAACTAATGAAAAACTGTTTTTT.

The V gene is TRBV12-3 or TRBV12-4, the J gene TRBJ1-1, with a weak D call TRBD1 (6 bases). The CDR3 sequence is 13 residues long. Trimming took off 6 bases at V and 10 bases at J, with 18 bases between the two ends. This chain's CDR3 is CASSGTGRVRAFF. The CDR3 DNA sequence: TGTGCCAGCAGCGGTACAGGGAGAGTTCGAGCTTTCTTT.

The chain uses TRBV2 and TRBJ1-2; D might be TRBD1 (5 bases). Between the trimmed V and J ends, which lost 4 bases and 10 bases, there was a span of 10 bases. This CDR3 is built from 11 residues. CDR1 and CDR2 from the germline V gene are SNHLY and FYNNEI. CDR3 protein: CASSAEGPYTF. The CDR3 DNA reads TGTGCCAGCAGTGCGGAGGGACCCTACACCTTC.

The chain combines TRBV11-2 with TRBJ1-1; TRBD1 matches 7 bases. This CDR3 has 16 residues. V trimming: 1 base; J trimming: 4 bases; junction bases outside the gene matches: 9. Germline V gene data show CDR1 as SGHAT and CDR2 as FQNNGV. The CDR3 here is CASSLGHRGVGTEAFF. DNA for the CDR3: TGTGCCAGCAGCTTAGGTCACAGGGGAGTAGGCACTGAAGCTTTCTTT.

This chain's CDR3 is CASTTSGTSGGDEQFF. The CDR3 region has the DNA TGCGCCAGTACGACCTCCGGGACTAGCGGGGGGGATGAGCAGTTCTTC. The rearrangement joins TRBV5-1 to TRBJ2-1; 16 positions match TRBD2. After removal of 8 bases from V and 8 bases from J, the junction contained 10 bases not matched to a gene. The CDR3 is 16 residues long. In germline, CDR1 is SGHRS, CDR2 YFSETQ.

In DNA, the CDR3 is TGTGCCACCAGTGAAAGGGACAGGGATCACTATGGCTACACCTTC. This encodes CATSERDRDHYGYTF. The chain couples TRBV24-1 to TRBJ1-2; 9 nucleotides line up with TRBD1. The length of the CDR3 is 15 residues. Germline V gene lookup returns CDR1 KGHDR and CDR2 SFDVKD. V shed 4 bases, J shed 3 bases, and the junction held 5 bases outside the gene matches.

The V call is TRBV19, the J call TRBJ1-2; the match to TRBD1 covers 9 bases. Unmatched junction bases numbered 2, after V lost 6 bases and J lost 3 bases. This CDR3 has 13 amino acids. Germline values: CDR1 LNHDA, CDR2 SQIVND (reference sequence). CDR3 amino acids: CASRWTGDYGYTF. CDR3 coding DNA: TGTGCCAGTAGATGGACAGGGGACTATGGCTACACCTTC.

Only a few counts were recorded for this clone. The genes are TRBV12-3 or TRBV12-4 and TRBJ1-2; 8 nucleotides line up with TRBD1. Germline trimming cut 6 bases from V and 4 bases from J; bases unmatched to any gene: 4. The CDR3 contains 13 residues. Written as DNA, the CDR3 is TGTGCCAGCAGGGGGGACAGGTCCTATGGCTACACCTTC. The encoded protein is CASRGDRSYGYTF.

CDR3 DNA: TGTGCCAGCAGCGTAGCAACAGGGGTCGCATTTGAGGGGGACACCATATATTTT. Its protein product is CASSVATGVAFEGDTIYF. The chain combines TRBV9 with TRBJ1-3, with TRBD1 identical over 7 bases. The length of the CDR3 is 18 residues. Trimming removed 0 bases from V and 8 bases from J; junction bases left unmatched: 17. Germline V gene lookup returns CDR1 SGDLS and CDR2 YYNGEE. Together with reference TRBV9 and TRBJ1-3, the CDR3 gives the full variable domain: DSGVTQTPKHLITATGQRVTLRCSPRSGDLSVYWYQQSLDQGLQFLIQYYNGEERAKGNILERFSAQQFPDLHSELNLSSLELGDSALYFCASSVATGVAFEGDTIYFGEGSWLTVV.

The rearrangement links TRBV28 to TRBJ1-2; TRBD1 matches 8 bases. V was pared by 7 bases and J by 7 bases, with 8 bases of the junction left unmatched. This CDR3 spans 13 amino acids. CDR1 is MDHEN and CDR2 is SYDVKM in the germline V gene. The CDR3 reads CASTLQGASGYTF. The CDR3 DNA is TGTGCCAGCACTTTGCAGGGGGCGAGTGGCTACACCTTC.

This clone showed up just a few times. The chain couples TRBV10-3 to TRBJ1-1; D is unclear. The germline gives CDR1 ENHRY, CDR2 SYGVKD. The CDR3 is 14 amino acids. V was trimmed by 4 bases and J by 0 bases, leaving 9 bases between them. CDR3 sequence reads: CAISGRDMNTEAFF. The DNA for the CDR3 is TGTGCCATCAGTGGTCGGGATATGAACACTGAAGCTTTCTTT.

The genes are TRBV7-8 and TRBJ2-1, with TRBD2 matching 12 bases. Germline loops: CDR1 SGHVS, CDR2 FQNEAQ. CDR3 length equals 19 residues. V trimming: 5 bases; J trimming: 0 bases; junction bases outside the gene matches: 11. CDR3 nucleotide sequence: TGTGCCAGCAGCCCCGGACTAGCGGGGAAACTGAGCTCCTACAATGAGCAGTTCTTC. It codes for CASSPGLAGKLSSYNEQFF.

This clone is termed medium-sized. The genes are TRBV5-1 and TRBJ1-1; weak D call: TRBD1 (6 bases). V lost 4 bases to trimming and J lost 4 bases, with 17 bases between them. The CDR3 contains 15 residues. Germline assignment: CDR1 SGHRS and CDR2 YFSETQ. CDR3 in amino acids: CASSPAGGPGTEAFF. The CDR3, as DNA: TGCGCCAGCAGCCCGGCCGGGGGGCCGGGCACTGAAGCTTTCTTT.

This chain joins TRBV10-3 and TRBJ2-5; no reliable D call. CDR3 length: 11 residues. Germline loops: CDR1 ENHRY, CDR2 SYGVKD. V shed 5 bases and J shed 4 bases, with 5 bases lying between them. The DNA of the CDR3 is TGTGCCATCAGTTCCGGAGAGACCCAGTACTTC. Protein sequence: CAISSGETQYF.

The J gene is TRBJ2-2, the V gene TRBV11-2; D might be TRBD2 (6 bases). Germline loops: CDR1 SGHAT, CDR2 FQNNGV. CDR3 size: 15 residues. Trimming removed 6 bases from V and 1 base from J, with 12 bases in between. The CDR3 protein is CASSPGTLNTGELFF. In DNA, the CDR3 is TGTGCCAGCAGTCCCGGGACTTTGAACACCGGGGAGCTGTTTTTT.

The rearrangement uses TRBV7-2 and TRBJ2-2, with TRBD1 matching over 10 bases. CDR1 is SGHTA and CDR2 is FQGNSA in the germline V gene. This CDR3 is 15 amino acids long. The ends lost 5 bases at V and 5 bases at J; junction bases unmatched: 5. CDR3 bases: TGTGCCAGCAGCCTAAGGGGACAGGGGACCGGGGAGCTGTTTTTT. Translated, it gives CASSLRGQGTGELFF. Combining the CDR3 with reference TRBV7-2 and TRBJ2-2 gives the whole variable domain GAGVSQSPSNKVTEKGKDVELRCDPISGHTALYWYRQSLGQGLEFLIYFQGNSAPDKSGLPSDRFSAERTGGSVSTLTIQRTQQEDSAVYLCASSLRGQGTGELFFGEGSRLTVL.

This chain joins TRBV6-5 and TRBJ2-2, with TRBD1 matching over 8 bases. CDR1 and CDR2 (germline): MNHEY, SVGAGI. The CDR3 sequence is 15 residues long. Trimming took 7 bases from V and 10 from J; bases not matched to a gene: 14. The CDR3 region is CASTSPGRGRAELFF. As DNA, the CDR3 is TGTGCCAGCACCTCCCCCGGCAGGGGGCGGGCGGAGCTGTTTTTT.

The chain is built from TRBV29-1 and TRBJ1-3, with TRBD1 matching 7 bases. V shed 6 bases and J 2 bases; nucleotides not matched to a gene: 4. CDR1 and CDR2 from the germline V gene are SQVTM and ANQGSEA. The length of the CDR3 is 13 residues. CDR3: CSVRTGAGNTIYF. The CDR3 DNA follows: TGCAGCGTCCGGACAGGAGCTGGAAACACCATATATTTT.

CDR3 sequence reads: CASSFNRGGSTDTQYF. The CDR3 DNA reads as TGTGCCAGCAGCTTTAACAGGGGGGGGAGCACAGATACGCAGTATTTT. The genes are TRBV5-4 and TRBJ2-3, with D perhaps TRBD1 (8 bases). Germline-derived CDR1 and CDR2 are SGHNT and YYREEE (reference sequence). V was pared by 2 bases and J by 0 bases, with 13 bases between. The length of the CDR3 is 16 residues.

This rearrangement joins TRBV4-1 to TRBJ2-1; 7 nucleotides match TRBD1. CDR3 length equals 17 residues. CDR1 MGHRA and CDR2 YSYEKL come from the germline V gene. J was trimmed by 0 bases and V by 0 bases; bases with no gene match: 5. CDR3 in DNA: TGCGCCAGCAGCCAAGATGACGCAGGGGGCTCCTACAATGAGCAGTTCTTC. This codes for CASSQDDAGGSYNEQFF.